The rows below give T cell receptor beta chains drawn from one sample of a study of T cell repertoires in cytomegalovirus infection. TCRdb reprocessed the reads via MiXCR and lists one record per CDR3 protein. Of just under 500,000 distinct CDR3 sequences listed, roughly 34% are singletons. For these TCRs, the target antigens are not known. The source was cultured PBMCs, collected from culture after CMV antigen stimulation. The source is a human donor in good health (CMV status not recorded). Some clones in this sample may be carry-over from other donors' samples. CDR3s include the opening cysteine and the closing phenylalanine or tryptophan. Fields, in order: CDR3 DNA, CDR3 protein, V gene, J gene, clone size, CDR3 length, D gene. The D gene is left open where the match is weak. Clone size is stated in some rows and not others, as once, few, many or a class when expanded.

DNA: TGTGCCAGCAGTTACTTCCCCCCCCGGGGGCTCGGCTATGGCTACACCTTC
CDR3: CASSYFPPRGLGYGYTF
V: TRBV6-6
J: TRBJ1-2
size: NA
length: 17
D: NA

DNA: TGCGCCAGCAGCTTGGCCTCTAGCGGGTTTAGGGTCAGTACGCAGTATTTT
CDR3: CASSLASSGFRVSTQYF
V: TRBV5-1
J: TRBJ2-3
size: few
length: 17
D: TRBD2

DNA: TGTGCCAGCAGCTTAGACGCCCGCCAGTTCGGGGAGCTGTTTTTT
CDR3: CASSLDARQFGELFF
V: TRBV7-2
J: TRBJ2-2
size: many
length: 15
D: NA

DNA: TGCGCCAGCAGCCAATCTAGCGGGAGTGCATACGAGCAGTTCTTC
CDR3: CASSQSSGSAYEQFF
V: TRBV4-1
J: TRBJ2-1
size: NA
length: 15
D: TRBD2

DNA: TGTGCCATCAGTGAGGTAGGCGGACGCACAGATACGCAGTATTTT
CDR3: CAISEVGGRTDTQYF
V: TRBV10-3
J: TRBJ2-3
size: NA
length: 15
D: NA

DNA: TGTGCCAGCAGTTCACCTCTGAGGGGGGTGACTAGCGGGAGACCCACAGATACGCAGTATTTT
CDR3: CASSSPLRGVTSGRPTDTQYF
V: TRBV27
J: TRBJ2-3
size: NA
length: 21
D: TRBD2

DNA: TGTGCCAGCAGGTCCGGGACTACCCCAAATGAGCAGTTCTTC
CDR3: CASRSGTTPNEQFF
V: TRBV12-3/TRBV12-4
J: TRBJ2-1
size: NA
length: 14
D: TRBD2

DNA: TGCGCCAGCAGCTCGGGCCTAAATCCGATGAACACTGAAGCTTTCTTT
CDR3: CASSSGLNPMNTEAFF
V: TRBV5-1
J: TRBJ1-1
size: NA
length: 16
D: NA

DNA: TGCGCCAGCAGCGAGGGACTAGCATACAATGAGCAGTTCTTC
CDR3: CASSEGLAYNEQFF
V: TRBV4-1
J: TRBJ2-1
size: few
length: 14
D: TRBD2

DNA: TGTGCCAGTAGTATAGCTCGGGACAGGACGCGCTACACCTTC
CDR3: CASSIARDRTRYTF
V: TRBV19
J: TRBJ1-2
size: NA
length: 14
D: TRBD1

DNA: TGTGCCAGCAGTTACTCCGGGCTGGATCAGCCCCAGCATTTT
CDR3: CASSYSGLDQPQHF
V: TRBV6-2/TRBV6-3
J: TRBJ1-5
size: many
length: 14
D: NA

DNA: TGTGCCAGTTCGAGGACAGGGAAAGCGCCCCAGCATTTT
CDR3: CASSRTGKAPQHF
V: TRBV19
J: TRBJ1-5
size: NA
length: 13
D: TRBD1

DNA: TGTGCCAGCAGCATGGGACTTGTACTCACAGATACGCAGTATTTT
CDR3: CASSMGLVLTDTQYF
V: TRBV7-9
J: TRBJ2-3
size: few
length: 15
D: NA

DNA: TGCAGTGCTAGGGAGACTAGCGGGAGCGGGGCAGATACGCAGTATTTT
CDR3: CSARETSGSGADTQYF
V: TRBV20-1
J: TRBJ2-3
size: few
length: 16
D: TRBD2

DNA: TGCGCCAGCAGCCCCGGGACTAGCAGTTTTCATGAGCAGTTCTTC
CDR3: CASSPGTSSFHEQFF
V: TRBV4-1
J: TRBJ2-1
size: NA
length: 15
D: TRBD2

DNA: TGTGCCAGCACCCCCCAGGGGACTCAGCCCCAGCATTTT
CDR3: CASTPQGTQPQHF
V: TRBV2
J: TRBJ1-5
size: NA
length: 13
D: NA

DNA: TGTGCCAGCAGTTACACAACAGCTAACTATGGCTACACCTTC
CDR3: CASSYTTANYGYTF
V: TRBV6-5
J: TRBJ1-2
size: NA
length: 14
D: NA

DNA: TGTGCCATCAGTGCCCAGGGACAGGGGGCCTATGGCTACACCTTC
CDR3: CAISAQGQGAYGYTF
V: TRBV10-3
J: TRBJ1-2
size: NA
length: 15
D: TRBD1

DNA: TGTGCCAGCAGCCAACTACCAGGGGGGTATAGCAATCAGCCCCAGCATTTT
CDR3: CASSQLPGGYSNQPQHF
V: TRBV12-3/TRBV12-4
J: TRBJ1-5
size: NA
length: 17
D: TRBD1

DNA: TGCGCCAGCAGCCAATCCCCCCGGGCTAGCGCGCGAAACTACGAGCAGTACTTC
CDR3: CASSQSPRASARNYEQYF
V: TRBV4-1
J: TRBJ2-7
size: once
length: 18
D: NA

DNA: TGTGCCAGCAGCTTAGGTCCGGGCACAGATACGCAGTATTTT
CDR3: CASSLGPGTDTQYF
V: TRBV7-2
J: TRBJ2-3
size: many
length: 14
D: NA

DNA: TGCAGTGCTAGAGAAGGGGGCGGCGGATTAAACACAGATACGCAGTATTTT
CDR3: CSAREGGGGLNTDTQYF
V: TRBV20-1
J: TRBJ2-3
size: NA
length: 17
D: TRBD1

DNA: TGTGCCAGCAGCCGAGACAGGGTATTTACCGGGGAGCTGTTTTTT
CDR3: CASSRDRVFTGELFF
V: TRBV7-9
J: TRBJ2-2
size: NA
length: 15
D: TRBD1

DNA: TGCGCCAGCAGCCAACGGACTAGCGGGAGTTCCCCAGATACGCAGTATTTT
CDR3: CASSQRTSGSSPDTQYF
V: TRBV4-3
J: TRBJ2-3
size: NA
length: 17
D: TRBD2

DNA: TGTGCCAGCAGTGCCTGGGCGGGTCCGAGCGGGGAGACCCAGTACTTC
CDR3: CASSAWAGPSGETQYF
V: TRBV2
J: TRBJ2-5
size: few
length: 16
D: NA

DNA: TGCAGCGTTGTGCGGGGGGACAGGGTAACGTTCTTC
CDR3: CSVVRGDRVTFF
V: TRBV29-1
J: TRBJ2-1
size: few
length: 12
D: NA

DNA: TGCAGTGCTAGAGGAGGGACTAGCGGGCACAATGAGCAGTTCTTC
CDR3: CSARGGTSGHNEQFF
V: TRBV20-1
J: TRBJ2-1
size: NA
length: 15
D: TRBD2

DNA: TGTGCCAGCAGCGGCCTCGGCAGGGGGCCTTCCTTTCAGTACTTC
CDR3: CASSGLGRGPSFQYF
V: TRBV7-2
J: TRBJ2-4
size: NA
length: 15
D: TRBD1

DNA: TGTGCCAGCAGCCCGGGACTAGCCCAAACCTATGAGCAGTTCTTC
CDR3: CASSPGLAQTYEQFF
V: TRBV2
J: TRBJ2-1
size: few
length: 15
D: TRBD2

DNA: TGCGCCAGCAGCCAAGGGGAGGGGTACCGAGAGACCCAGTACTTC
CDR3: CASSQGEGYRETQYF
V: TRBV4-1
J: TRBJ2-5
size: NA
length: 15
D: TRBD2

DNA: TGTGCCAGCAGCTTTGGTCCCTACCGGGAGGGAGAATCCTACAATGAGCAGTTCTTC
CDR3: CASSFGPYREGESYNEQFF
V: TRBV7-6
J: TRBJ2-1
size: few
length: 19
D: TRBD2

DNA: TGTGCCAGCAGCGTAAGGCCAGCGGGGGACAATGAGCAGTTCTTC
CDR3: CASSVRPAGDNEQFF
V: TRBV9
J: TRBJ2-1
size: NA
length: 15
D: TRBD2

DNA: TGTGCCAGCAGTTACCTAGGCGGGAGGGCCGGAGAGACCCAGTACTTC
CDR3: CASSYLGGRAGETQYF
V: TRBV6-2/TRBV6-3
J: TRBJ2-5
size: NA
length: 16
D: TRBD2

DNA: TGCGCCAGCAGCCAATCCACGGGGCCCTACGAGCAGTACTTC
CDR3: CASSQSTGPYEQYF
V: TRBV4-3
J: TRBJ2-7
size: NA
length: 14
D: NA

DNA: TGTGCTAGTGGTTTGGTAGGGTTTGAGACCCAGTACTTC
CDR3: CASGLVGFETQYF
V: TRBV12-5
J: TRBJ2-5
size: few
length: 13
D: NA

DNA: TGTGCCAGCAGTTTAGGGTACAGTTCCTATGAGCAGTTCTTC
CDR3: CASSLGYSSYEQFF
V: TRBV28
J: TRBJ2-1
size: many
length: 14
D: NA

DNA: TGTGCCAGCAGACCTCCACCCCGGGACGGCAATCAGCCCCAGCATTTT
CDR3: CASRPPPRDGNQPQHF
V: TRBV6-6
J: TRBJ1-5
size: NA
length: 16
D: NA

DNA: TGTGCCAGCAGCAAGAGGCAGATACCGGAGACCCAGTACTTC
CDR3: CASSKRQIPETQYF
V: TRBV7-2
J: TRBJ2-5
size: NA
length: 14
D: NA

DNA: TGTGCCAGTAGTGGATTCGGGACTAGCGGCTCCTACGAGCAGTACTTC
CDR3: CASSGFGTSGSYEQYF
V: TRBV19
J: TRBJ2-7
size: NA
length: 16
D: TRBD2

DNA: TGTGCCAGCAGCTTAACCCGCATCGGGGTGTCCAATGAGCAGTTCTTC
CDR3: CASSLTRIGVSNEQFF
V: TRBV7-3
J: TRBJ2-1
size: NA
length: 16
D: NA

DNA: TGCGCCAGCAGCTGGACTAGCGGGACGATCACCGGGGAGCTGTTTTTT
CDR3: CASSWTSGTITGELFF
V: TRBV5-1
J: TRBJ2-2
size: NA
length: 16
D: TRBD2

DNA: TGTGCCAGCAGCTGGCAGGGGGATGTGAACACTGAAGCTTTCTTT
CDR3: CASSWQGDVNTEAFF
V: TRBV7-2
J: TRBJ1-1
size: many
length: 15
D: TRBD1

DNA: TGTGCCAGCAGCTTGGGGGCCGGGGTTACAGATACGCAGTATTTT
CDR3: CASSLGAGVTDTQYF
V: TRBV5-4
J: TRBJ2-3
size: NA
length: 15
D: NA

DNA: TGTGCCAGCAGTGACCTAGCGGGAGCGAACTCCTACAATGAGCAGTTCTTC
CDR3: CASSDLAGANSYNEQFF
V: TRBV25-1
J: TRBJ2-1
size: NA
length: 17
D: TRBD2

DNA: TGTGCCAGCAGCAGGGCCCGGGACACATTCTATAATTCACCCCTCCACTTT
CDR3: CASSRARDTFYNSPLHF
V: TRBV7-2
J: TRBJ1-6
size: few
length: 17
D: NA

DNA: TGCGCCAGCAGCTTGGGGGCTAGCAGTGAGACCCAGTACTTC
CDR3: CASSLGASSETQYF
V: TRBV5-1
J: TRBJ2-5
size: NA
length: 14
D: NA

DNA: TGTGCCAGCACCATAGCGGGAGGGCTCCCAGATACGCAGTATTTT
CDR3: CASTIAGGLPDTQYF
V: TRBV6-6
J: TRBJ2-3
size: NA
length: 15
D: TRBD2

DNA: TGTGCCAGCGCCCCAGCTAACTATGGCTACACCTTC
CDR3: CASAPANYGYTF
V: TRBV28
J: TRBJ1-2
size: NA
length: 12
D: NA

DNA: TGTGCCAGTTCGGGAAGCGTACGGGGCTACGAGCAGTACTTC
CDR3: CASSGSVRGYEQYF
V: TRBV12-3/TRBV12-4
J: TRBJ2-7
size: few
length: 14
D: NA

DNA: TGTGCCAGCAGTTACCTACAAGGACCCGGGGAGCTGTTTTTT
CDR3: CASSYLQGPGELFF
V: TRBV6-8
J: TRBJ2-2
size: once
length: 14
D: NA

DNA: TGTGCCAGCAGTTACCCGATGACAGGAAGGGAGAGGGATGAGCAGTTCTTC
CDR3: CASSYPMTGRERDEQFF
V: TRBV6-2/TRBV6-3
J: TRBJ2-1
size: NA
length: 17
D: NA

DNA: TGTGCCATCAGCGCTAATAACTATGGCTACACCTTC
CDR3: CAISANNYGYTF
V: TRBV10-3
J: TRBJ1-2
size: NA
length: 12
D: NA

DNA: TGTGCCTGGACCGGGACACACAATTCACCCCTCCACTTT
CDR3: CAWTGTHNSPLHF
V: TRBV30
J: TRBJ1-6
size: NA
length: 13
D: NA